The 14 T cell receptor beta chains in this list originate from one sample, sequenced in a study of identical twins (dated by TCRdb to 2016 to 2017). The library came from 5' RACE. Data came from an Illumina HiSeq 2000. The public sequencing data were trimmed at Q25 with fastp and processed into clonotypes with MiXCR by TCRdb, which kept only in-frame beta chains. Each CDR3 protein gets just one entry, which takes the most common genes and DNA from the rows behind it. The sample has a few hundred thousand distinct CDR3 sequences on record, about 13% of them singletons. The biggest ten clones account for 0.8% to 1% of the sample. These records were also assigned to another study, of yellow fever vaccine responses in identical twins.

The sample was CD4+ T cells sorted from blood. Receptor source: a woman aged 18 to 35 in good health.

This chain links TRBV28 with TRBJ2-7, with D uncertain. The V and J ends lost 3 bases and 2 bases respectively, with 8 bases between them. The CDR3 totals 13 residues. Per germline, CDR1 MDHEN and CDR2 SYDVKM. CDR3 nucleotides: TGTGCCAGCAGTTTCATTGGGCCCTACGAGCAGTACTTC. This codes for CASSFIGPYEQYF.

This chain joins TRBV2 and TRBJ2-3; D unresolved. Trimming shortened V by 8 bases and J by 6 bases, and 9 bases separated the two germline ends. The V gene's germline CDR1 is SNHLY and CDR2 FYNNEI. This CDR3 region has 11 residues. DNA of the CDR3: TGTGCCAGCTTTCGTTTGGATACGCAGTATTTT. Its protein product is CASFRLDTQYF.

The chain combines TRBV3-1 with TRBJ2-7; TRBD2 is a possible D gene (6 bases). The CDR3 runs 13 residues. Trimming removed 1 base at V and 7 bases at J, with 11 bases between. Germline CDR1 and CDR2: LGHDT and YNNKEL (reference sequence). The CDR3 is CASSQGGVGEQYF. CDR3 nucleotide sequence: TGTGCCAGCAGCCAAGGCGGGGTGGGGGAGCAGTACTTC.

This clonotype was observed at least ten times. V is TRBV12-3 or TRBV12-4 and J is TRBJ2-7, with TRBD2 as a possible D gene (5 bases). The CDR3 length is 13 residues. V lost 7 bases, J lost 6 bases, and 16 bases lay in between. CDR3 region: CASMAGLGGEQYF. Written as DNA, the CDR3 is TGTGCCAGCATGGCGGGCCTCGGTGGCGAGCAGTACTTC.

V and J are TRBV9 and TRBJ2-5; 14 bases align to TRBD2. CDR1 is SGDLS and CDR2 is YYNGEE in the germline V gene. Trimming at V came to 6 bases and at J to 1 base, leaving 5 bases not matched to a gene. The CDR3 is 16 amino acids. CDR3 sequence: CASKRGLAGAQETQYF. The CDR3 DNA follows: TGTGCCAGCAAACGGGGACTAGCGGGGGCCCAAGAGACCCAGTACTTC.

This chain joins TRBV7-2 and TRBJ2-1; D gene ambiguous. Germline V gene sequence: CDR1 SGHTA, CDR2 FQGNSA. V was cut by 2 bases and J by 10 bases, with 6 bases left in between. This CDR3 spans 11 amino acids. CDR3 protein: CASSLSPEQFF. The CDR3 DNA reads TGTGCCAGCAGCTTATCCCCGGAGCAGTTCTTC.

The V gene is TRBV18, the J gene TRBJ2-7, with D uncertain. The CDR3 runs to 14 residues. V was trimmed by 2 bases and J by 6 bases, leaving 14 bases between them. Germline V lookup: CDR1 KGHSH, CDR2 LQKENI. CDR3 bases: TGTGCCAGCTCACCAGGTATATCCTCGGCCGAGCAGTACTTC. It is translated as CASSPGISSAEQYF.

There are a few counts of this clonotype. The chain links TRBV20-1 to TRBJ2-3; unclear D gene. V lost 5 bases, J lost 1 base, and 16 bases lay in between. This CDR3 is built from 15 residues. Germline CDR1 is DFQATT and CDR2 is SNEGSKA (reference sequence). CDR3 sequence: CSALPPRGGTDTQYF. The CDR3 nucleotides are TGCAGTGCTCTCCCTCCGCGTGGCGGCACAGATACGCAGTATTTT.

This clonotype turned up a few times. The J gene is TRBJ2-5, the V gene TRBV6-5, with 9 bases fitting TRBD2. In germline, CDR1 is MNHEY, CDR2 SVGAGI. The V segment lost 2 bases and the J segment 3 bases; nucleotides outside the gene matches: 4. The CDR3 covers 15 residues. Here the CDR3 reads CASSYKGTSKETQYF. CDR3 nucleotide sequence: TGTGCCAGCAGTTACAAGGGGACTAGCAAAGAGACCCAGTACTTC.

The chain links TRBV6-4 to TRBJ2-1; 8 bases agree with TRBD2. CDR3 length equals 18 residues. The V segment lost 8 bases and the J segment 0 bases; nucleotides outside the gene matches: 15. Germline V gives CDR1 MRHNA, CDR2 SNTAGT. CDR3 residues: CASLTGLAKLPSYNEQFF. Written as DNA, the CDR3 is TGTGCCAGCCTTACCGGACTAGCCAAACTCCCCTCCTACAATGAGCAGTTCTTC.

The chain recombines TRBV28 with TRBJ2-4; D may be TRBD2 (5 bases). The length of the CDR3 is 16 residues. Germline loops: CDR1 MDHEN, CDR2 SYDVKM. Trimming took 6 bases from V and 5 from J, leaving 20 bases between them. CDR3 coding DNA: TGTGCCAGCAGGGCCGCGGGCGCTTTGGCCGAAAACATTCAGTACTTC. This gives the protein CASRAAGALAENIQYF.

This clonotype was seen only a few times. This rearrangement joins TRBV2 to TRBJ2-4; maybe TRBD2 (6 bases). The CDR3 length is 13 residues. CDR1 SNHLY and CDR2 FYNNEI come from the germline V gene. Trimming stripped 7 bases from V and 3 bases from J, with 10 bases between. CDR3 coding DNA: TGTGCCAGCATGGAGGGAGACAAAAACATTCAGTACTTC. It encodes CASMEGDKNIQYF.

This clonotype appeared a few times. The CDR3 spells CSAPIKTGTSGNTGELFF. Written as DNA, the CDR3 is TGCAGTGCTCCTATTAAAACCGGGACTAGCGGGAACACCGGGGAGCTGTTTTTT. V gene TRBV20-1 combines with J gene TRBJ2-2, with 11 bases that match TRBD2. Germline loops: CDR1 DFQATT, CDR2 SNEGSKA (reference sequence). The CDR3 runs 18 residues. Trimming removed 5 bases from V and 1 base from J; junction bases left unmatched: 12.

This clonotype was found a few times. The chain has TRBV12-3 or TRBV12-4 and TRBJ1-4; D gene unclear. The CDR3 is made up of 12 amino acids. V lost 3 bases to trimming and J lost 8 bases, with 7 bases between them. The CDR3 sequence: CASSFDQEKLFF. CDR3 sequence (DNA): TGTGCCAGCAGTTTCGATCAGGAAAAACTGTTTTTT.